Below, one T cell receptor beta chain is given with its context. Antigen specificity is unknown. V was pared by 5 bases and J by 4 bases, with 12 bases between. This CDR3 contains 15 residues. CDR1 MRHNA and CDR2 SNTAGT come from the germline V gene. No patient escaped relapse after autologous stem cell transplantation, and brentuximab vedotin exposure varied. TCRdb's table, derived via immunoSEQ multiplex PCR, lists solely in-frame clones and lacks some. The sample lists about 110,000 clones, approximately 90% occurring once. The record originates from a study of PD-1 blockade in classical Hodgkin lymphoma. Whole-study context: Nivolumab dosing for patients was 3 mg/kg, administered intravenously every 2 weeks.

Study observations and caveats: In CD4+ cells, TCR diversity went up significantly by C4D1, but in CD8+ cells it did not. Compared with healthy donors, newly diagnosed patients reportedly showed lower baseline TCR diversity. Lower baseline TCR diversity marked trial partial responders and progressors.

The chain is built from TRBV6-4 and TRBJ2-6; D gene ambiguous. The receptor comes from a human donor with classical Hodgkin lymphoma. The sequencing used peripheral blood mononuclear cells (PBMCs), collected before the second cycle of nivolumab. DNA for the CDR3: TGTGCCAGCAGTCAACGACACGGAGGGGCCAACGTCCTGACTTTC. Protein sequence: CASSQRHGGANVLTF.